This passage covers 21 T cell receptor beta chains from one sample sequenced in a study of OX40 agonist ivuxolimab in advanced cancers. Only in-frame clones appear in the TCRdb table, and some are missing; sequencing was by immunoSEQ multiplex PCR. The repertoire holds about 80,000 clones, with around 87% as singletons. This material consisted of CD4+ or CD8+ T cells sorted from blood, taken in a trial of the OX40 agonist ivuxolimab. The receptor source for this set is an adult with an advanced solid tumor such as melanoma, head and neck, liver or kidney cancer.

The chain is built from TRBV28 and TRBJ2-7; tentatively, D is TRBD2 (5 bases). Germline CDR1 and CDR2: MDHEN and SYDVKM. This CDR3 has 11 residues. Deletions cut 3 bases from V and 6 bases from J, with 6 bases between. CDR3 sequence reads: CASSFSGEQYF. The CDR3 DNA reads as TGTGCCAGCAGTTTCAGCGGCGAGCAGTACTTC.

The gene calls are TRBV7-2 and TRBJ2-1; 8 bases map to TRBD2. Trimming at V came to 3 bases and at J to 3 bases, leaving 7 bases not matched to a gene. CDR1 is SGHTA, CDR2 FQGNSA, per germline. The CDR3 sequence is 16 residues long. CDR3 DNA: TGTGCCAGCAGCTTCAGAAGCGGGGGCCTCTACAATGAGCAGTTCTTC. This sequence encodes CASSFRSGGLYNEQFF.

This chain uses TRBV5-1 with TRBJ1-1; 9 nucleotides agree with TRBD1. The length of the CDR3 is 16 residues. CDR1 and CDR2 (germline): SGHRS, YFSETQ. Trimming removed 3 bases from V and 1 base from J; junction bases left unmatched: 7. DNA for the CDR3: TGCGCCAGCAGCTCCGGACAGGGGTATTCGAACACTGAAGCTTTCTTT. Its protein is CASSSGQGYSNTEAFF.

V gene TRBV6-1 combines with J gene TRBJ2-6; the match to TRBD1 covers 7 bases. Germline V gene data show CDR1 as MNHNS and CDR2 as SASEGT. V lost 1 base to trimming and J lost 0 bases; unmatched junction nucleotides: 9. The CDR3 runs to 19 residues. CDR3 DNA: TGTGCCAGCAGTGAAGTTTTGACAGGGACGGTCTCTGGGGCCAACGTCCTGACTTTC. Translating gives CASSEVLTGTVSGANVLTF.

The genes are TRBV6-5 and TRBJ1-2, with no clear D. Trimming left V 10 bases short and J 4 bases short, with 10 bases between. Per germline, CDR1 MNHEY and CDR2 SVGAGI. The length of the CDR3 is 11 residues. CDR3 DNA sequence: TGTGCCACGGGCAGCAGCTATGGCTACACCTTC. Amino acids: CATGSSYGYTF.

The chain recombines TRBV9 with TRBJ1-1; D possibly corresponds to TRBD1 (5 bases). Germline assignment: CDR1 SGDLS and CDR2 YYNGEE. The V gene lost 0 bases and the J gene lost 4 bases, with 13 bases spanning the gap. The CDR3 runs to 15 residues. In nucleotides, the CDR3 is TGTGCCAGCAGCGTAGAAGGACAAAGACCCACTGAAGCTTTCTTT. Translating it yields CASSVEGQRPTEAFF.

This sequence joins TRBV7-8 and TRBJ2-7; D call uncertain. V gave up 1 base and J gave up 6 bases, with 7 bases separating them. The CDR3 contains 12 residues. CDR1 is SGHVS and CDR2 is FQNEAQ in the germline V gene. The CDR3 coding sequence is TGTGCCAGCAGCTTAGACGCGACCGAGCAGTACTTC. Its protein is CASSLDATEQYF.

The chain recombines TRBV14 with TRBJ2-1; no firm D call. Trimming shortened V by 4 bases and J by 0 bases, and 13 bases separated the two germline ends. From germline, CDR1 is SGHDN and CDR2 FVKESK. This CDR3 region has 16 residues. The CDR3 is CASSPRRSFSYNEQFF. Written as DNA, the CDR3 is TGTGCCAGCAGCCCGCGTAGATCATTCTCCTACAATGAGCAGTTCTTC.

This clone was detected only a few times. This sequence joins TRBV19 and TRBJ1-5; D is unclear. Germline V CDR1 and CDR2: LNHDA, SQIVND (reference sequence). This CDR3 contains 14 residues. Trimming took 7 bases from V and 4 from J, leaving 14 bases between them. The CDR3 region is CASITGAKNQPQHF. For the CDR3, the DNA is TGTGCCAGTATTACGGGAGCGAAGAATCAGCCCCAGCATTTT.

The V gene is TRBV28, the J gene TRBJ2-3, with 7 bases that match TRBD2. The CDR3 is 14 residues long. With V trimmed by 7 bases and J by 0 bases, 4 bases remained unmatched. Germline loops: CDR1 MDHEN, CDR2 SYDVKM. CDR3 sequence: CASTSGTSTDTQYF. In DNA, the CDR3 is TGTGCCAGCACTAGCGGAACTAGCACAGATACGCAGTATTTT.

The rearrangement uses TRBV7-2 and TRBJ1-2; tentative D call: TRBD1 (5 bases). V gave up 6 bases and J gave up 5 bases, with 19 bases separating them. CDR1 is SGHTA and CDR2 is FQGNSA in the germline V gene. The CDR3 spans 15 residues. DNA of the CDR3: TGTGCCAGCAGTTTCACCTCCGGGACGGAGTATGGCTACACCTTC. Protein: CASSFTSGTEYGYTF. The full variable domain, completed using reference TRBV7-2 and TRBJ1-2, is GAGVSQSPSNKVTEKGKDVELRCDPISGHTALYWYRQSLGQGLEFLIYFQGNSAPDKSGLPSDRFSAERTGGSVSTLTIQRTQQEDSAVYLCASSFTSGTEYGYTFGSGTRLTVV.

The chain is built from TRBV18 and TRBJ2-6; possibly TRBD1 or TRBD2 for D (5 bases each). The CDR3 sequence is 17 residues long. The V gene's germline CDR1 is KGHSH and CDR2 LQKENI. V gave up 3 bases and J gave up 0 bases, with 12 bases separating them. The CDR3 spells CASSPFWDGSGANVLTF. The CDR3 DNA reads as TGTGCCAGCTCACCCTTCTGGGACGGCTCTGGGGCCAACGTCCTGACTTTC.

V gene TRBV4-1 combines with J gene TRBJ1-1; D is undetermined. V lost 0 bases, J lost 4 bases, and 6 bases lay in between. CDR1 is MGHRA, CDR2 YSYEKL, per germline. This CDR3 has 13 amino acids. The CDR3 DNA reads TGCGCCAGCAGCCAAGATTGGGGCACTGAAGCTTTCTTT. Translating gives CASSQDWGTEAFF.

The rearrangement joins TRBV2 to TRBJ1-6; 7 nucleotides line up with TRBD1. This CDR3 contains 16 residues. The V and J ends lost 2 bases and 7 bases, in that order; junction bases with no gene match: 8. In germline, CDR1 is SNHLY, CDR2 FYNNEI. The CDR3 bases are TGTGCCAGCAGTGAACGGGAGACAGGGCGAAATTCACCCCTCCACTTT. The encoded protein is CASSERETGRNSPLHF.

J is TRBJ1-4 and V is TRBV5-6; possibly TRBD1 for D (6 bases). The CDR3 runs 16 residues. CDR1 is SGHDT, CDR2 YYEEEE, per germline. The V gene lost 4 bases and the J gene lost 7 bases, with 20 bases spanning the gap. The CDR3 sequence: CASSPTAGVGSEKLFF. The CDR3 bases are TGTGCCAGCAGCCCTACAGCAGGGGTTGGGAGTGAAAAACTGTTTTTT.

The chain is built from TRBV5-4 and TRBJ1-1; 12 bases are a match to TRBD1. V shed 0 bases and J 7 bases; nucleotides not matched to a gene: 16. CDR3 length: 19 amino acids. Germline values: CDR1 SGHNT, CDR2 YYREEE (reference sequence). CDR3 sequence: CASSLARGTGGMISGEAFF. Here the CDR3 DNA reads TGTGCCAGCAGCTTGGCCCGGGGGACAGGGGGCATGATTTCTGGTGAAGCTTTCTTT.

This sequence joins TRBV4-1 and TRBJ1-1, with D uncertain. Germline V lookup: CDR1 MGHRA, CDR2 YSYEKL. V lost 0 bases to trimming and J lost 1 base, with 9 bases between them. This CDR3 spans 15 amino acids. The CDR3 here is CASSQEPEKNTEAFF. The CDR3 nucleotides are TGCGCCAGCAGCCAAGAGCCGGAAAAGAACACTGAAGCTTTCTTT.

The J gene is TRBJ2-1, the V gene TRBV5-1; 7 bases line up with TRBD2. This CDR3 spans 17 amino acids. Germline loops: CDR1 SGHRS, CDR2 YFSETQ. Trimming cost V 4 bases and J 0 bases; bases outside gene matches: 10. The CDR3 reads CASSPWEGRFSYNEQFF. The CDR3 nucleotides are TGCGCCAGCAGCCCATGGGAGGGGAGATTCTCCTACAATGAGCAGTTCTTC.

The chain recombines TRBV5-1 with TRBJ2-3, with 10 bases that match TRBD2. J gave up 8 bases and V 0 bases, and 12 bases lay outside the gene matches. Per germline, CDR1 SGHRS and CDR2 YFSETQ. The CDR3 contains 17 residues. CDR3 amino acids: CASSLVVAGGPWVTQYF. CDR3 bases: TGCGCCAGCAGCTTGGTGGTAGCGGGGGGTCCCTGGGTTACGCAGTATTTT. The full variable domain, with the rest looked up from reference TRBV5-1 and TRBJ2-3, is KAGVTQTPRYLIKTRGQQVTLSCSPISGHRSVSWYQQTPGQGLQFLFEYFSETQRNKGNFPGRFSGRQFSNSRSEMNVSTLELGDSALYLCASSLVVAGGPWVTQYFGPGTRLTVL.

The chain employs TRBV6-6 and TRBJ1-2, with a weak D call TRBD1 (5 bases). Trimming stripped 8 bases from V and 4 bases from J, with 17 bases between. CDR1 is MNHNY, CDR2 SVGAGI, per germline (reference sequence). There are 14 residues in the CDR3. CDR3 region: CASRAGERGYGYTF. Written as DNA, the CDR3 is TGTGCCAGCCGGGCGGGGGAAAGGGGCTATGGCTACACCTTC.

The rearrangement uses TRBV29-1 and TRBJ2-5; D not certain. The CDR3 runs to 12 residues. In germline, CDR1 is SQVTM, CDR2 ANQGSEA. V was trimmed by 4 bases and J by 1 base, leaving 7 bases between them. CDR3 amino acids: CSVGRSQETQYF. The DNA of the CDR3 is TGCAGCGTTGGACGGAGCCAAGAGACCCAGTACTTC. Supplemented by reference TRBV29-1 and TRBJ2-5, the full variable domain reads SAVISQKPSRDICQRGTSLTIQCQVDSQVTMMFWYRQQPGQSLTLIATANQGSEATYESGFVIDKFPISRPNLTFSTLTVSNMSPEDSSIYLCSVGRSQETQYFGPGTRLLVL.